This T cell receptor beta chain was obtained from a study of shared clonotypes between healthy human individuals. Clones were read by immunoSEQ multiplex PCR, and TCRdb kept only the in-frame ones, dropping some. The sample shows nearly 2 million clones, about 95% of them seen only once. V was shortened by 0 bases and J by 6 bases, with 9 bases between the two germline ends. The CDR3 has 12 residues. CDR1 is GTSNPN and CDR2 is SVGIG in the germline V gene (reference sequence). CD8 cells regarded as naive lacked CD45RO, were positively chosen for CCR7, and omitted terminally differentiated effector memory CD45RA+ cells.

Sequenced: naive CD8+ T cells sorted from blood. This clonotype was sampled from a man aged 18 to 35 in good health. This chain joins TRBV30 and TRBJ2-7; D gene unclear. The CDR3 DNA follows: TGTGCCTGGAGTGTCGACCGGCGCGAGCAGTACTTC. This codes for CAWSVDRREQYF.